These 7 T cell receptor beta chains came from one sample sequenced in a study of CD8 T cells in Susac syndrome. RNA totalling roughly 0.45 to 1 ug underwent reverse transcription with random hexamers. TCRdb independently ran MiXCR on the immunoSEQ multiplex PCR reads; one entry per CDR3 protein. This table holds fewer than 150,000 distinct CDR3 sequences, 94% found once. The sequencing sample was made of CD8+ T cells from PBMCs. The receptors come from a human donor in good health.

This chain uses TRBV3-1 with TRBJ2-3; 9 nucleotides line up with TRBD2. Germline loops: CDR1 LGHDT, CDR2 YNNKEL (reference sequence). With V trimmed by 4 bases and J by 7 bases, 3 bases remained unmatched. This CDR3 has 13 amino acids. The CDR3 region is CASSPGTSHTQYF. CDR3 DNA sequence: TGTGCCAGCAGCCCCGGGACTAGCCATACGCAGTATTTT.

CDR3 in amino acids: CASSTGLEEETQYF. CDR3 nucleotides: TGTGCCAGCAGCACAGGCCTGGAGGAGGAGACCCAGTACTTC. This chain links TRBV28 with TRBJ2-5; D may correspond to TRBD1 or TRBD2 (5 bases each). Germline V gene data show CDR1 as MDHEN and CDR2 as SYDVKM. Trimming shortened V by 6 bases and J by 5 bases, and 16 bases separated the two germline ends. This CDR3 has 14 amino acids.

The count of this clonotype is one. The V call is TRBV7-3, the J call TRBJ2-1, with D possibly matching TRBD2 (6 bases). Trimming took off 2 bases at V and 4 bases at J, with 12 bases between the two ends. The CDR3 loop spans 15 amino acids. The germline CDR1 and CDR2 sequences are SGHTA and FQGTGA. The CDR3 region is CASSLGVAEYNEQFF. The CDR3 DNA follows: TGTGCCAGCAGCTTAGGAGTAGCGGAGTACAATGAGCAGTTCTTC.

The genes are TRBV20-1 and TRBJ1-3; D may be TRBD1 (6 bases). There are 15 residues in the CDR3. Germline V gene data show CDR1 as DFQATT and CDR2 as SNEGSKA (reference sequence). V was clipped by 6 bases and J by 5 bases, with 20 bases between them. The CDR3 reads CSARLAGTRRNTIYF. In DNA form, the CDR3 reads TGCAGTGCACGCCTCGCCGGGACACGAAGAAACACCATATATTTT.

The chain couples TRBV7-9 to TRBJ2-7; D is tentatively TRBD1 or TRBD2 (5 bases each). This CDR3 spans 11 amino acids. Looked up from germline, CDR1 is SEHNR and CDR2 is FQNEAQ (reference sequence). The V end was cut by 9 bases, the J end by 6 bases, with 12 bases between. CDR3 in DNA: TGTGCCAGTGGGGACCCCGTCGAGCAGTACTTC. Amino acid sequence: CASGDPVEQYF.

The chain has TRBV12-3 or TRBV12-4 and TRBJ2-7, with 10 nucleotides matching TRBD2. The CDR3 sequence is 15 residues long. Trimming removed 5 bases from V and 6 bases from J; junction bases left unmatched: 10. The CDR3 nucleotides are TGTGCCAGCAGTGATCTAAGCGGGAGGGCCGCCGAGCAGTACTTC. Amino acids: CASSDLSGRAAEQYF.

V usage is TRBV27 and J usage is TRBJ2-7; D is perhaps TRBD2 (6 bases). Germline V gives CDR1 MNHEY, CDR2 SMNVEV (reference sequence). The V end lost 7 bases, the J end lost 2 bases, and 15 bases lay between the germline ends. The CDR3 is made up of 14 amino acids. The CDR3 region is CASTRGNGAYEQYF. Written as DNA, the CDR3 is TGTGCCAGCACCCGGGGGAACGGAGCCTACGAGCAGTACTTC.